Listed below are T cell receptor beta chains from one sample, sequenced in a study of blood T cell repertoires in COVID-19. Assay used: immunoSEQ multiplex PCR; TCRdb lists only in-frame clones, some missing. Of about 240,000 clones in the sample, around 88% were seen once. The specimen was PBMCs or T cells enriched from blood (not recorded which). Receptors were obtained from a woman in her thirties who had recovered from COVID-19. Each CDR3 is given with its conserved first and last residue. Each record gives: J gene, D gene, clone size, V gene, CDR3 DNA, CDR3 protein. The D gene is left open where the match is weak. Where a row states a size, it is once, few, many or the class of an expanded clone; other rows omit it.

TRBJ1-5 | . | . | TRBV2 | TGTGCCAGCAGAGAAAAGGGGAATCAGCCCCAGCATTTT | CASREKGNQPQHF
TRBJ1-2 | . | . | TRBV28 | TGTGCCAGCAGGACAAGGGGTGGCTCAAACTATGGCTACACCTTC | CASRTRGGSNYGYTF
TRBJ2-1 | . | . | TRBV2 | TGTGCCAGCAGTTCGGACTTTAGCTCCTACAATGAGCAGTTCTTC | CASSSDFSSYNEQFF
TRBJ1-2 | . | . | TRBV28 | TGTGCCAGCAGTCCCTGGGACACCTCCCTCCCTAACTATGGCTACACCTTC | CASSPWDTSLPNYGYTF
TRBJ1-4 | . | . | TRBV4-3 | TGCGCCAGCAGCCAAGATGGACGGGAGAATGAAAAACTGTTTTTT | CASSQDGRENEKLFF
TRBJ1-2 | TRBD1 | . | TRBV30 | TGTGCCTGGAGTGTACGGACAGGGAAAGTGGGCTACACCTTC | CAWSVRTGKVGYTF
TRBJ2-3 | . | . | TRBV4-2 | TGTGCCAGCAGCCACTTCGACTCCGTAGATACGCAGTATTTT | CASSHFDSVDTQYF
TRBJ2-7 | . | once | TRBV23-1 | TGCGCCAGCAGTCATCCTACACAGGGTTTGGTGGAGCAGTACTTC | CASSHPTQGLVEQYF
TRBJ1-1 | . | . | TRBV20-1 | TGCAGTGCTAGTGTCAGGGGGAACACTGAAGCTTTCTTT | CSASVRGNTEAFF
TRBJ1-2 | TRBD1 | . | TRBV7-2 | TGTGCCAGCAGCTTAGGGGCGGCAGGGGGCAACTATGGCTACACCTTC | CASSLGAAGGNYGYTF
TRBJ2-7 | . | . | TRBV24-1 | TGTGCCACCAGTGATACAGGGAGACCCACTACCGAGCAGTACTTC | CATSDTGRPTTEQYF
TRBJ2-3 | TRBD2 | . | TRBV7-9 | TGTGCCAGCAGCTTCCCCAGCGGGAGGGCCGGGTCAGATACGCAGTATTTT | CASSFPSGRAGSDTQYF
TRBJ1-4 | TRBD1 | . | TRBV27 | TGTGCCAGCAGTTTATCGGGACAGTCTAATGAAAAACTGTTTTTT | CASSLSGQSNEKLFF
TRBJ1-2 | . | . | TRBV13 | TGTGCCAGCAGCTTAGGAGGGGCTCCCGGCTACACCTTC | CASSLGGAPGYTF
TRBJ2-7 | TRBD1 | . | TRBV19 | TGTGCCAGTAGCTCGGGACAGGGGACCTACGAGCAGTACTTC | CASSSGQGTYEQYF
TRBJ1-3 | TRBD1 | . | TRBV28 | TGTGCCAGCAGTCTCTCCGGCCTGACAGGGAACTCTGGAAACACCATATATTTT | CASSLSGLTGNSGNTIYF
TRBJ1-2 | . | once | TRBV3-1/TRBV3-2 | TGTGCCAGCAAGGACCGAGGCAGGGCCTATGGCTACACCTTC | CASKDRGRAYGYTF
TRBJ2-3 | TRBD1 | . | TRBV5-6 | TGTGCCAGCAGCACCGGGACAGTGGGTACGCAGTATTTT | CASSTGTVGTQYF
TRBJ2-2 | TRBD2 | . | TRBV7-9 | TGTGCCAGCAGCCCAGGGGCCTTGGGTAGCGGGAGAAGTACCGGGGAGCTGTTTTTT | CASSPGALGSGRSTGELFF
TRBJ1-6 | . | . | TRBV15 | TGTGCCACCAGCAGCAGCTATAATTCACCCCTCCACTTT | CATSSSYNSPLHF
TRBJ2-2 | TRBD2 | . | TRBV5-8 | TGTGCCAGCACTTACCTCGGGAGGGGGTTGGGTATGACCGGGGAGCTGTTTTTT | CASTYLGRGLGMTGELFF
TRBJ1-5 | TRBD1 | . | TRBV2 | TGTGCCAGCACCACGACAGGGGGCCAGGTTCAGCCCCAGCATTTT | CASTTTGGQVQPQHF
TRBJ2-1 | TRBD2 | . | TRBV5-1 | TGCGCCAGCAGCCCAGGCGGGGGGGCAGGTGAGCAGTTCTTC | CASSPGGGAGEQFF
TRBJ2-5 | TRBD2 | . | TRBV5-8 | TGTGCCAGCAGCTGGGGACTAGTGGGGGAAGAGACCCAGTACTTC | CASSWGLVGEETQYF
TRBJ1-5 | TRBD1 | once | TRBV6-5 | TGTGCCAGCGGTAGGACAGGTATGGAGCCCCAGCATTTT | CASGRTGMEPQHF
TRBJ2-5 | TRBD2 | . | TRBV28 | TGTGCCAGCAGAATTGCAGTAGCGGGAGGGCCGTCCCTCCAAGAGACCCAGTACTTC | CASRIAVAGGPSLQETQYF
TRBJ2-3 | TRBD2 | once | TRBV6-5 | TGTGCCAGCAGTTACAGCGGGAGTGCCGATACGCAGTATTTT | CASSYSGSADTQYF
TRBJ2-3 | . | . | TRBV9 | TGTGCCAGAGAGCTTGCTCAGTATTTT | CARELAQYF
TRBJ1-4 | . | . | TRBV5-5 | TGTGCCAGCAGCTTGATGGGGCAGGATGAAAAACTGTTTTTT | CASSLMGQDEKLFF
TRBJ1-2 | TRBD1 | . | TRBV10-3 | TGTGCCATCAGACTCCGGGACAGGGCCCCAGATTTGAAGGGCTACACCTTC | CAIRLRDRAPDLKGYTF
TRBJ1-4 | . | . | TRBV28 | TGTGCCAGCAAAGGGGCTAATGAAAAACTGTTTTTT | CASKGANEKLFF
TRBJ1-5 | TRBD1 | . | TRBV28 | TGTGCCAGCAGTTCCCCGGGACAGCTAAGGGAGCCCCAGCATTTT | CASSSPGQLREPQHF
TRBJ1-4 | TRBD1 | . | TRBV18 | TGTGCCAGCTCTCCGGGACAGGGGACTAATGAAAAACTGTTTTTT | CASSPGQGTNEKLFF
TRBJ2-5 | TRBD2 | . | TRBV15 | TGTGCCACCGGGACTAGCGGGAGCAGGTACCAGTACTTC | CATGTSGSRYQYF
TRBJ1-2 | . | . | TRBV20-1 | TGCAGTGCTAGTACCCAGGGCTCCGTTGGCTACACCTTC | CSASTQGSVGYTF
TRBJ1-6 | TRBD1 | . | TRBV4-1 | TGCGCCAGCAGCCAAAGCCAGGGGGCAGGTTCACCCCTCCACTTT | CASSQSQGAGSPLHF
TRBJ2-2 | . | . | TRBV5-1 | TGCGCCAGCAGCTTAGCTACAGGGGGGGCCGGGGAGCTGTTTTTT | CASSLATGGAGELFF
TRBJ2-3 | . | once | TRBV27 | TGTGCCAGCAGTTTCCGACCTAGCGCCCTAAGGGCAGATACGCAGTATTTT | CASSFRPSALRADTQYF
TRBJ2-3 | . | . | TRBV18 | TGTGCCAGCTCACCGCAGGGTTCTAGCACAGATACGCAGTATTTT | CASSPQGSSTDTQYF
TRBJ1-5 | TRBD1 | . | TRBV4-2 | TGTGCCAGCAGCCAAGAGGGGACAGGGAATCAGCCCCAGCATTTT | CASSQEGTGNQPQHF
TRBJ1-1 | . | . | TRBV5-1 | TGCGCCAGCAGCCCCGAGGGCAGGGGTCTTCGGACTGAAGCTTTCTTT | CASSPEGRGLRTEAFF
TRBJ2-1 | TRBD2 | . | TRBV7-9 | TGTGCCAGCAGCTTAGAACTAGCGGGAGGGAATGAGCAGTTCTTC | CASSLELAGGNEQFF
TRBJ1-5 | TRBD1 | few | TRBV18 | TGTGCCAGCTCGCAGGGGGGAGGCAATCAGCCCCAGCATTTT | CASSQGGGNQPQHF
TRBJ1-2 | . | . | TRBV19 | TGTGCCAGTAGTATATTCGGACAGCCTAACTATGGCTACACCTTC | CASSIFGQPNYGYTF